These T cell receptor beta chains were read from a single sample in a study of blood T cell repertoires in COVID-19. Produced via immunoSEQ multiplex PCR; TCRdb's table is partial and in-frame only. The table has 250,000 or so clones, about 85% seen once. Sequencing input: PBMCs or T cells enriched from blood (not recorded which). These receptors were taken from a woman aged 45-59 years who had been exposed to COVID-19. The CDR3 runs from the conserved cysteine through the conserved F or W. The order of the fields is J gene, D gene, clone size, V gene, CDR3 DNA, CDR3 protein. D genes are given only for firm matches. Where a row states a size, it is once, few, many or the class of an expanded clone; other rows omit it.

>TRBJ1-1|-|few|TRBV5-4
TGTGCCAGCAGCTTGGGAGAGGCGGTGAACACTGAAGCTTTCTTT
CASSLGEAVNTEAFF
>TRBJ2-7|-|few|TRBV2
TGTGCCAGCAGTGAAGCTCCCGGAGCCTTCTACGAGCAGTACTTC
CASSEAPGAFYEQYF
>TRBJ2-3|-|-|TRBV3-1/TRBV3-2
TGTGCCAGCAGCCATCGTGCGGGTACGCAGTATTTT
CASSHRAGTQYF
>TRBJ1-1|-|-|TRBV29-1
TGCAGCGTGGTGGGACAGAACACTGAAGCTTTCTTT
CSVVGQNTEAFF
>TRBJ2-2|TRBD1|-|TRBV6-4
TGTGCCAGCAGTGTCCTTCCCGGAGGACAGGGGGCGAACACCGGGGAGCTGTTTTTT
CASSVLPGGQGANTGELFF
>TRBJ1-2|-|-|TRBV4-3
TGCGCCAGCAGCCAAGACAGGGGATCCTATGGCTACACCTTC
CASSQDRGSYGYTF
>TRBJ1-2|-|-|TRBV2
TGTGCCAGCAGTGTTTTGCGAGGCTACACCTTC
CASSVLRGYTF
>TRBJ2-6|TRBD1|-|TRBV5-1
TGCGCCAGCAGCGGGACAGGGATCCCTGGGGCCAACGTCCTGACTTTC
CASSGTGIPGANVLTF
>TRBJ2-7|TRBD1|once|TRBV24-1
TGTGCCACCAGTGACCCGGGACAGGTCTACGAGCAGTACTTC
CATSDPGQVYEQYF
>TRBJ1-1|-|many|TRBV5-1
TGCGCCAGCAGTATAAACAGGGACACTGAAGCTTTCTTT
CASSINRDTEAFF
>TRBJ1-1|-|-|TRBV18
TGTGCCAGCTCACGGGATGTGGTCGGGGTCGTGAACACTGAAGCTTTCTTT
CASSRDVVGVVNTEAFF